This TCR beta chain came from a study of T cells in Graves' hyperthyroidism and ophthalmopathy. From more than 8 ml of fresh peripheral blood, PBMCs were isolated. Study-wide results and caveats: Most clonotypes expanded in the thyroid (above 0.001) were also present in blood.

Points on this clonotype: The antigen is undetermined.

Authors of the study amplified TCR beta CDR3 regions from RNA transcripts. HTBI primers were employed in a first-round RT-PCR of the TCR CDR3. One entry per CDR3 protein results from TCRdb running MiXCR on the multiplex PCR reads. The profile shows roughly 350,000 distinct CDR3 sequences, around 15% of them singletons. Germline trimming cut 7 bases from V and 7 bases from J; bases unmatched to any gene: 12. The CDR3 is made up of 15 amino acids. Germline lookup yields CDR1 KGHDR and CDR2 SFDVKD. The source material was blood. This TCR was sampled from a woman aged 35 to 49 with Graves' ophthalmopathy. V is TRBV24-1 and J is TRBJ2-7, with 10 bases identical to TRBD1. The CDR3, as DNA: TGTGCCACCAGCGGAAGACAGGGGGCCCCATGGGAGCAGTACTTC. Translating gives CATSGRQGAPWEQYF.